The 24 T cell receptor beta chains below were found in one sample sequenced in a study of blood T cells in healthy people across ages. The authors ran a second PCR of roughly 7 to 11 cycles using a sample-barcoded 5' primer and a J-beta primer mix. TCRdb re-derived calls from the 5' RACE reads in MiXCR, one entry per CDR3 protein. Of around 780,000 distinct CDR3 sequences listed, approximately 60% are singletons. The source material was blood. The receptors derive from a man aged 35 to 55 in good health.

There are a few counts of this clonotype. The V call is TRBV28, the J call TRBJ2-7, with D perhaps TRBD1 (6 bases). V lost 6 bases and J 1 base, leaving 10 bases between the germline ends. In germline, CDR1 is MDHEN, CDR2 SYDVKM. The CDR3 runs 13 residues. CDR3 coding DNA: TGTGCCAGCAGAGGGGGTGGGTCCTACGAGCAGTACTTC. It yields the protein CASRGGGSYEQYF.

V gene TRBV7-2 combines with J gene TRBJ2-7; 9 bases agree with TRBD2. This CDR3 comprises 15 residues. V trimming: 3 bases; J trimming: 6 bases; junction bases outside the gene matches: 9. CDR1 and CDR2 from the germline V gene are SGHTA and FQGNSA. The CDR3, as DNA: TGTGCCAGCAGCTTTAAAGGGCGGGAGGGCTCCGAGCAGTACTTC. Amino acids: CASSFKGREGSEQYF.

This clonotype has just a few counts. The chain employs TRBV7-2 and TRBJ2-3; D is ambiguous. Trimming pared 2 bases from V and 1 base from J, leaving 25 bases between. Germline assignment: CDR1 SGHTA and CDR2 FQGNSA. The CDR3 consists of 20 residues. This CDR3 reads CASSLRRSLAAQPRTDTQYF. Here the CDR3 DNA reads TGTGCCAGCAGCTTAAGAAGATCCCTGGCGGCACAGCCCCGCACAGATACGCAGTATTTT.

This clonotype came up a few times. V usage is TRBV25-1 and J usage is TRBJ2-4; no clear D. The CDR3 totals 13 residues. Trimming left V 3 bases short and J 8 bases short, with 11 bases between. Germline V gene sequence: CDR1 MGHDK, CDR2 SYGVNS. The CDR3 region has the DNA TGTGCCAGCAGTGAGAATGCTGCGGACATTCAGTACTTC. Protein sequence: CASSENAADIQYF.

The J gene is TRBJ2-7, the V gene TRBV7-2; D gene ambiguous. The J call may not be correct, given that the DNA end is closer to TRBJ2-5. The germline gives CDR1 SGHTA, CDR2 FQGNSA. This CDR3 has 16 amino acids. The CDR3 is CASSDVIRSLQETQYF. The CDR3 region has the DNA TGTGCCAGCAGCGACGTAATCCGGTCTTTACAGGAGACCCAGTACTTC.

V usage is TRBV29-1 and J usage is TRBJ2-7; 10 positions agree with TRBD2. The trim removed 1 base at V and 3 bases at J, leaving 6 bases unmatched. The CDR3 spans 15 residues. Germline CDR1 is SQVTM and CDR2 is ANQGSEA. The CDR3 region is CSVEVASGSDYEQYF. Written as DNA, the CDR3 is TGCAGCGTTGAAGTGGCTAGCGGGAGTGACTACGAGCAGTACTTC.

There are a few counts of this clonotype. The chain has TRBV6-6 and TRBJ2-3; 14 nucleotides align to TRBD2. V was clipped by 7 bases and J by 1 base; unmatched bases: 7. Germline loops: CDR1 MNHNY, CDR2 SVGAGI (reference sequence). The CDR3 has 17 amino acids. The CDR3 region has the DNA TGTGCCAGCACCCCGACTAGCGGGGGGGCAGGCACAGATACGCAGTATTTT. Protein product: CASTPTSGGAGTDTQYF.

The chain links TRBV5-5 to TRBJ2-7; no definite D call. Germline V gene lookup returns CDR1 SGHKS and CDR2 YYEKEE (reference sequence). This CDR3 contains 17 residues. V dropped 2 bases and J dropped 0 bases, with 18 bases sitting between them. This CDR3 is CASSFSLDGFSSYEQYF. CDR3 DNA: TGTGCCAGCAGCTTCAGTCTGGACGGGTTCAGCTCCTACGAGCAGTACTTC.

The chain recombines TRBV18 with TRBJ1-2; maybe TRBD1 (6 bases). Germline values: CDR1 KGHSH, CDR2 LQKENI. This CDR3 region has 15 residues. Trimming pared 3 bases from V and 4 bases from J, leaving 15 bases between. Written as DNA, the CDR3 is TGTGCCAGCTCACCGGGAGACAGGTTTCGCTATGGCTACACCTTC. This translates into CASSPGDRFRYGYTF.

The genes are TRBV6-5 and TRBJ2-4, with 9 bases that match TRBD1. The DNA matches TRBJ2-5 better at its end, which makes the J call doubtful. CDR1 is MNHEY and CDR2 is SVGAGI in the germline V gene. This CDR3 contains 16 residues. The CDR3 DNA sequence: TGTGCCAGCAGTTATACCCGGGACAGGGTGGGAGAGACCCAGTACTTC. It encodes CASSYTRDRVGETQYF.

The chain links TRBV5-1 to TRBJ2-7, with TRBD1 matching 7 bases. The CDR3 sequence is 14 residues long. With 3 bases clipped from V and 2 bases from J, the junction kept 5 bases outside the gene matches. Germline CDR1 and CDR2: SGHRS and YFSETQ. CDR3 sequence reads: CASSYRDSTYEQYF. DNA of the CDR3: TGCGCCAGCAGCTACCGGGACAGTACCTACGAGCAGTACTTC.

This chain joins TRBV6-6 and TRBJ2-4, with 7 bases aligning to TRBD1. CDR1 MNHNY and CDR2 SVGAGI come from the germline V gene (reference sequence). This CDR3 region has 16 residues. Trimming at V came to 7 bases and at J to 0 bases, leaving 9 bases not matched to a gene. The CDR3 bases are TGTGCCAGCACCCTAACAAGACAGGGAGCCAAAAACATTCAGTACTTC. Amino acid sequence: CASTLTRQGAKNIQYF.

This CDR3 reads CASSPVRDRGNNEQFF. CDR3 DNA sequence: TGCGCCAGCAGCCCGGTTCGGGACAGGGGGAACAATGAGCAGTTCTTC. V gene TRBV5-1 combines with J gene TRBJ2-1, with TRBD1 matching 11 bases. From germline, CDR1 is SGHRS and CDR2 YFSETQ. The CDR3 has 16 residues. Germline trimming cut 4 bases from V and 5 bases from J; bases unmatched to any gene: 8.

In its sample, this clonotype was seen many times. The rearrangement joins TRBV20-1 to TRBJ2-5; 9 bases align to TRBD1. The V and J ends lost 1 base and 4 bases, in that order; junction bases with no gene match: 13. Looked up from germline, CDR1 is DFQATT and CDR2 is SNEGSKA (reference sequence). The CDR3 runs to 17 residues. The CDR3: CSARGLLGQGFTETQYF. The CDR3 DNA is TGCAGTGCTAGAGGACTGCTGGGACAGGGATTCACAGAGACCCAGTACTTC.

This clonotype was seen more than once but under ten times. The gene calls are TRBV9 and TRBJ1-2, with 10 nucleotides matching TRBD1. The germline gives CDR1 SGDLS, CDR2 YYNGEE. Unmatched junction bases numbered 10, after V lost 3 bases and J lost 8 bases. This CDR3 spans 15 amino acids. CDR3 in amino acids: CASSARTGGSQGYTF. The DNA of the CDR3 is TGTGCCAGCAGCGCTAGGACAGGGGGATCGCAGGGCTACACCTTC.

The rearrangement links TRBV6-6 to TRBJ2-1; D uncertain. This CDR3 comprises 12 residues. The germline gives CDR1 MNHNY, CDR2 SVGAGI (reference sequence). Trimming stripped 0 bases from V and 10 bases from J, with 7 bases between. The CDR3 is CASSYSIQEQFF. CDR3 bases: TGTGCCAGCAGTTACTCGATCCAGGAGCAGTTCTTC.

This clonotype was detected only a few times. The rearrangement joins TRBV10-3 to TRBJ2-7, with D unresolved. The germline V gene has CDR1 ENHRY and CDR2 SYGVKD. This CDR3 has 13 residues. Deletions cut 3 bases from V and 2 bases from J, with 8 bases between. CDR3 sequence reads: CAISDLPAYEQYF. The CDR3 nucleotides are TGTGCCATCAGTGACCTCCCCGCCTACGAGCAGTACTTC.

The table lists this clonotype with a count of one. V usage is TRBV20-1 and J usage is TRBJ2-3; D remains ambiguous. Looked up from germline, CDR1 is DFQATT and CDR2 is SNEGSKA (reference sequence). The CDR3 covers 13 residues. Trimming cost V 6 bases and J 4 bases, with 14 bases left between them. The DNA for the CDR3 is TGCAGTGCCCCAAAGGAAGGGCCAGATACGCAGTATTTT. This gives the protein CSAPKEGPDTQYF.

This chain uses TRBV20-1 with TRBJ2-5, with D possibly matching TRBD2 (6 bases). Per the germline V gene, CDR1 is DFQATT and CDR2 is SNEGSKA (reference sequence). The CDR3 has 12 amino acids. Written as DNA, the CDR3 is TGCAGCGCGGGCCGGGGGCAAGAGACCCAGTACTTC. Its translation is CSAGRGQETQYF.

This clonotype was detected only a few times. This rearrangement joins TRBV9 to TRBJ2-5, with D tentatively TRBD2 (6 bases). Germline V gene sequence: CDR1 SGDLS, CDR2 YYNGEE. The V gene lost 3 bases and the J gene lost 4 bases, with 10 bases spanning the gap. The CDR3 has 13 residues. The CDR3 DNA sequence: TGTGCCAGCAGCGAGGGACTCCCAGAGACCCAGTACTTC. Its protein product is CASSEGLPETQYF.

The gene calls are TRBV6-1 and TRBJ2-1; the D gene is possibly TRBD2 (7 bases). CDR1 and CDR2 from the germline V gene are MNHNS and SASEGT. Deletions cut 4 bases from V and 4 bases from J, with 14 bases between. This CDR3 region has 15 residues. The CDR3 DNA sequence: TGTGCCAGCAGTGTGGAGGGGGGGCCGTACAATGAGCAGTTCTTC. Amino acids: CASSVEGGPYNEQFF.

V usage is TRBV20-1 and J usage is TRBJ2-3; D may be TRBD2 (7 bases). The V and J ends lost 6 bases and 2 bases respectively, with 18 bases between them. The germline CDR1 and CDR2 sequences are DFQATT and SNEGSKA (reference sequence). The CDR3 has 15 amino acids. In DNA form, the CDR3 reads TGCAGTGCATCAGAGCGGGACACATTCACAGATACGCAGTATTTT. It translates to CSASERDTFTDTQYF.

The sample holds a few counts of this clonotype. V gene TRBV7-3 combines with J gene TRBJ2-1, with 8 bases that match TRBD2. The junction had 2 bases not matched to a gene; V was cut back by 1 base and J by 3 bases. The germline V gene has CDR1 SGHTA and CDR2 FQGTGA. The CDR3 runs to 15 residues. CDR3: CASSLSGGNYNEQFF. The CDR3, as DNA: TGTGCCAGCAGCTTAAGCGGGGGGAACTACAATGAGCAGTTCTTC.

V gene TRBV7-2 combines with J gene TRBJ2-1; weak D call: TRBD2 (5 bases). Per germline, CDR1 SGHTA and CDR2 FQGNSA. This CDR3 is built from 16 residues. V was trimmed by 5 bases and J by 0 bases, leaving 14 bases between them. CDR3 sequence reads: CASSIETRSSYNEQFF. The CDR3 nucleotides are TGTGCCAGCAGCATCGAAACTAGGAGCTCCTACAATGAGCAGTTCTTC.